What follows are 19 T cell receptor beta chains derived from one specimen sequenced in a study of shared T cell receptors in the human thymus. Only in-frame clones appear in the TCRdb table, and some are missing; sequencing was by immunoSEQ multiplex PCR. In the table there are hundreds of thousands of clones, roughly 94% of which are singletons. The sample was thymocytes. Receptors originate from a human donor.

The chain uses TRBV27 and TRBJ2-7, with D possibly TRBD2 on 6 matching bases. V was cut by 5 bases and J by 2 bases, with 10 bases left in between. The CDR3 spans 13 residues. Per the germline V gene, CDR1 is MNHEY and CDR2 is SMNVEV (reference sequence). DNA for the CDR3: TGTGCCAGCAGTCCCTGGAGGGCCTACGAGCAGTACTTC. Its protein is CASSPWRAYEQYF.

The chain recombines TRBV5-1 with TRBJ2-2; 8 bases match TRBD1. Losses at the gene ends were 1 base for V and 4 bases for J; bases not matched to a gene: 6. This CDR3 is 16 amino acids long. Germline V CDR1 and CDR2: SGHRS, YFSETQ. The CDR3 reads CASSLPRQGSTGELFF. DNA of the CDR3: TGCGCCAGCAGCTTGCCCAGACAGGGGAGCACCGGGGAGCTGTTTTTT.

As regards this clone: One end of the junction fails to match germline, which may point to a read error. This sequence joins TRBV18 and TRBJ2-7, with D perhaps TRBD2 (5 bases). There are 12 residues in the CDR3. Germline V CDR1 and CDR2: KGHSH, LQKENI. CDR3 loop: CASSPRTSVPLF. CDR3 bases: TGTGCCAGCTCACCCAGGACTTCTGTCCCCCTCTTC.

V and J are TRBV2 and TRBJ2-1; unclear D gene. This CDR3 has 16 residues. Per the germline V gene, CDR1 is SNHLY and CDR2 is FYNNEI. V lost 4 bases, J lost 0 bases, and 13 bases lay in between. The DNA of the CDR3 is TGTGCCAGCAGTGGGTACCAGCTCCACTCCTACAATGAGCAGTTCTTC. Protein sequence: CASSGYQLHSYNEQFF.

The V gene is TRBV19, the J gene TRBJ2-1, with D perhaps matching TRBD2 (5 bases). Per germline, CDR1 LNHDA and CDR2 SQIVND (reference sequence). With 5 bases removed from V and 3 bases from J, the gap between germline ends came to 11 bases. The CDR3 length is 14 residues. The DNA for the CDR3 is TGTGCCAGTAGTGTGCGCACTAGCTACAATGAGCAGTTCTTC. The encoded protein is CASSVRTSYNEQFF.

The chain uses TRBV2 and TRBJ2-2; D tentatively reads TRBD1 or TRBD2 (5 bases each). The CDR3 spans 18 residues. The V end was cut by 2 bases, the J end by 4 bases, with 20 bases between. The germline V gene has CDR1 SNHLY and CDR2 FYNNEI. The CDR3 DNA sequence: TGTGCCAGCAGTGAATACGGGGACCCTAAGGGAGCCACCGGGGAGCTGTTTTTT. Translating it yields CASSEYGDPKGATGELFF.

CDR3 region: CASSQLDIYTDTQYF. The CDR3 DNA reads TGCGCCAGCAGCCAATTGGACATCTACACAGATACGCAGTATTTT. The chain couples TRBV4-1 to TRBJ2-3; D might be TRBD1 (5 bases). Germline values: CDR1 MGHRA, CDR2 YSYEKL. The ends were cut back, 2 bases at V and 2 bases at J, with 11 bases in the middle. This CDR3 spans 15 amino acids.

The rearrangement uses TRBV11-2 and TRBJ2-1; the D gene is possibly TRBD2 (6 bases). Germline CDR1 is SGHAT and CDR2 is FQNNGV. The CDR3 has 15 residues. Trimming pared 7 bases from V and 2 bases from J, leaving 15 bases between. Here the CDR3 DNA reads TGTGCCAGCACCTCGGGGACTGAGACCTACAATGAGCAGTTCTTC. Protein: CASTSGTETYNEQFF.

V is TRBV29-1 and J is TRBJ2-3; 14 bases agree with TRBD2. This CDR3 is 16 amino acids long. CDR1 is SQVTM and CDR2 is ANQGSEA in the germline V gene. Trimming removed 6 bases from V and 8 bases from J; junction bases left unmatched: 13. The CDR3 region has the DNA TGCAGCGTCGGACTAGCGGGAGGCCATTTGGAGGGTACGCAGTATTTT. This codes for CSVGLAGGHLEGTQYF.

The chain links TRBV27 to TRBJ1-2; no definite D call. This CDR3 is 13 amino acids long. V lost 7 bases and J lost 2, with 11 bases in between. Germline V gives CDR1 MNHEY, CDR2 SMNVEV (reference sequence). The CDR3 protein is CASTTAPNYGYTF. In nucleotides, the CDR3 is TGTGCCAGCACGACGGCCCCGAACTATGGCTACACCTTC.

The V and J genes are TRBV9 and TRBJ2-6; possibly TRBD1 or TRBD2 for D (6 bases each). The CDR3 is 19 residues long. Germline values: CDR1 SGDLS, CDR2 YYNGEE. V dropped 4 bases and J dropped 0 bases, with 20 bases sitting between them. CDR3 sequence (DNA): TGTGCCAGCAGCCCCCCGAGGGGGGCGCACACCTCTGGGGCCAACGTCCTGACTTTC. The encoded protein is CASSPPRGAHTSGANVLTF.

The chain employs TRBV2 and TRBJ2-5, with D unclear. In germline, CDR1 is SNHLY, CDR2 FYNNEI. V lost 3 bases, J lost 3 bases, and 11 bases lay in between. The CDR3 covers 14 residues. CDR3 sequence: CASSDRYGKETQYF. The CDR3 DNA reads TGTGCCAGCAGTGATAGGTACGGCAAAGAGACCCAGTACTTC.

The rearrangement uses TRBV27 and TRBJ2-3; 8 positions match TRBD2. CDR3 length: 16 residues. V gave up 5 bases and J gave up 1 base; unmatched junction bases: 8. From germline, CDR1 is MNHEY and CDR2 SMNVEV (reference sequence). Here the CDR3 DNA reads TGTGCCAGCAGTCCCCCCGGGACTAGGGGCACAGATACGCAGTATTTT. Protein sequence: CASSPPGTRGTDTQYF.

V usage is TRBV6-6 and J usage is TRBJ1-4; 8 positions match TRBD1. The CDR3 is made up of 12 amino acids. The trim removed 10 bases at V and 8 bases at J, leaving 6 bases unmatched. Germline assignment: CDR1 MNHNY and CDR2 SVGAGI (reference sequence). CDR3 region: CATNRGGEKLFF. The CDR3 bases are TGTGCCACTAACAGGGGGGGAGAAAAACTGTTTTTT.

This clone was seen only once. The chain employs TRBV5-8 and TRBJ1-4; D is unresolved. The CDR3 length is 15 residues. Germline lookup yields CDR1 SGHTS and CDR2 YDEGEE. The V end was cut by 0 bases, the J end by 5 bases, with 11 bases between. CDR3 sequence reads: CASSLAAPRNEKLFF. The CDR3 DNA follows: TGTGCCAGCAGCTTGGCGGCCCCTAGAAATGAAAAACTGTTTTTT.

A single count supports this clone. The rearrangement uses TRBV18 and TRBJ2-3; 10 nucleotides agree with TRBD1. The CDR3 is 15 amino acids. J gave up 3 bases and V 4 bases, and 4 bases lay outside the gene matches. Germline assignment: CDR1 KGHSH and CDR2 LQKENI. The CDR3 region is CASSQWTGGTDTQYF. CDR3 DNA sequence: TGTGCCAGCTCACAGTGGACAGGGGGTACAGATACGCAGTATTTT.

CDR3 DNA: TGCGCCAGCAGCGGACAGGGACTCAAAAACATTCAGTACTTC. Translating gives CASSGQGLKNIQYF. The chain recombines TRBV10-1 with TRBJ2-4; 8 nucleotides align to TRBD1. CDR1 is WNHNN, CDR2 SYGVQD, per germline (reference sequence). The CDR3 has 14 residues. V lost 6 bases to trimming and J lost 3 bases; unmatched junction nucleotides: 4.

The chain combines TRBV5-1 with TRBJ2-7; D is ambiguous. The CDR3 is 15 amino acids. Trimming removed 2 bases from V and 4 bases from J, with 16 bases in between. CDR1 and CDR2 (germline): SGHRS, YFSETQ. Here the CDR3 reads CASSFLEPSYYEQYF. CDR3 coding DNA: TGCGCCAGCAGCTTCTTAGAGCCCTCCTATTACGAGCAGTACTTC.

The chain recombines TRBV4-2 with TRBJ2-5; a weak D match, TRBD2 (5 bases). Trimming stripped 0 bases from V and 2 bases from J, with 16 bases between. The CDR3 totals 17 residues. Germline V gives CDR1 LGHNA, CDR2 YNFKEQ. The CDR3 DNA reads TGTGCCAGCAGCCAAGATATACCTACTAGTGAGCAAGAGACCCAGTACTTC. Translating it yields CASSQDIPTSEQETQYF.